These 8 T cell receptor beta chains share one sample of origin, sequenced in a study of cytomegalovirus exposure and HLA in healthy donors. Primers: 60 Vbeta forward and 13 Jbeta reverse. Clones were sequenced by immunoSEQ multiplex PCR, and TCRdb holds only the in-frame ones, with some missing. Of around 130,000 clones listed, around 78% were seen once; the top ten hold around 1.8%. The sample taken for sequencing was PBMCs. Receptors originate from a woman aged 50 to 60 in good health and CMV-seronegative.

CDR3 loop: CATSPGLAGGNEQFF. The CDR3 DNA follows: TGTGCCACCAGCCCCGGACTAGCGGGGGGAAATGAGCAGTTCTTC. This chain uses TRBV15 with TRBJ2-1; 14 bases fit TRBD2. Germline V gene lookup returns CDR1 LNHNV and CDR2 YYDKDF (reference sequence). The CDR3 extends over 15 amino acids. Trimming at V came to 5 bases and at J to 7 bases, leaving 4 bases not matched to a gene.

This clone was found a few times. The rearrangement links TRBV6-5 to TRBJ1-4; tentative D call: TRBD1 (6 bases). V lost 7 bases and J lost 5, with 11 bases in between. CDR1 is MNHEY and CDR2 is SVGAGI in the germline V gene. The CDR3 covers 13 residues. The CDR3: CASMRGWNEKLFF. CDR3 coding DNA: TGTGCCAGCATGAGGGGGTGGAATGAAAAACTGTTTTTT.

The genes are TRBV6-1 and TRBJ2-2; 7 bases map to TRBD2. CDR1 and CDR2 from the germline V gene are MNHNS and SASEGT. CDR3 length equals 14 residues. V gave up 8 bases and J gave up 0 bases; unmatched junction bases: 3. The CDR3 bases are TGTGCCAGCTGCGGACTAGCGAACACCGGGGAGCTGTTTTTT. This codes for CASCGLANTGELFF.

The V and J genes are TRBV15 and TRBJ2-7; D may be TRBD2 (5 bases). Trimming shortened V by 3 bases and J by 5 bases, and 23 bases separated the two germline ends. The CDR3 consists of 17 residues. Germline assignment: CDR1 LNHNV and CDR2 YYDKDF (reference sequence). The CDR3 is CATSSRASGLGDDEQYV. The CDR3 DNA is TGTGCCACCAGCAGCCGAGCTTCAGGACTCGGGGATGACGAGCAGTACGTC.

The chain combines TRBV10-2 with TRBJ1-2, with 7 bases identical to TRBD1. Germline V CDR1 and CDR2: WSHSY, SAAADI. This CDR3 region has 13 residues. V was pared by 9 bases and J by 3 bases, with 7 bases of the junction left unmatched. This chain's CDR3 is CARSEGADYGYTF. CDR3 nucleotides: TGCGCCAGGTCTGAGGGGGCAGACTATGGCTACACCTTC.

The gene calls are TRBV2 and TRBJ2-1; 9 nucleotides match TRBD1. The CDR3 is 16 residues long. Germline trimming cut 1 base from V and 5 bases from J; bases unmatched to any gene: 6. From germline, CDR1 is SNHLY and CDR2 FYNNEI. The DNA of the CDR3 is TGTGCCAGCAGTGAAGACTTCCGGGACAGGGACAATGAGCAGTTCTTC. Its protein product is CASSEDFRDRDNEQFF. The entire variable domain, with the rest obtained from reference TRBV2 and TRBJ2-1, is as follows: EPEVTQTPSHQVTQMGQEVILRCVPISNHLYFYWYRQILGQKVEFLVSFYNNEISEKSEIFDDQFSVERPDGSNFTLKIRSTKLEDSAMYFCASSEDFRDRDNEQFFGPGTRLTVL.

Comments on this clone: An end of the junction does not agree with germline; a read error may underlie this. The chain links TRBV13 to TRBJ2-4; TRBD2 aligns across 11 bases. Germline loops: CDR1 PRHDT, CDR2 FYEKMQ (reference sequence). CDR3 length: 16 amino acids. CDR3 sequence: CASSLAGGVAKNIQYF. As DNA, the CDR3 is TGTGCCAGCAGTTTAGCGGGAGGGGTAGCCAAAAACATTCAGTACTTC. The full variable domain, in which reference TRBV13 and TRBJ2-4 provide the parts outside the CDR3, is AAGVIQSPRHLIKEKRETATLKCYPIPRHDTVYWYQQGPGQDPQFLISFYEKMQSDKGSIPDRFSAQQFSDYHSELNMSSLELGDSALYFCASSLAGGVAKNIQYFGAGTRLSVL.

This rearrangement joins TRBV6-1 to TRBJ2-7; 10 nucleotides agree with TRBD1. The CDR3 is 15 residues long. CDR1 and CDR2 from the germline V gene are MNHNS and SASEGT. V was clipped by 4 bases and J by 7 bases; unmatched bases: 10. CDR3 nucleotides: TGTGCCAGCAGTGGTTGGGACAGGGGCCGCCTTGAGCAGTACTTC. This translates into CASSGWDRGRLEQYF.